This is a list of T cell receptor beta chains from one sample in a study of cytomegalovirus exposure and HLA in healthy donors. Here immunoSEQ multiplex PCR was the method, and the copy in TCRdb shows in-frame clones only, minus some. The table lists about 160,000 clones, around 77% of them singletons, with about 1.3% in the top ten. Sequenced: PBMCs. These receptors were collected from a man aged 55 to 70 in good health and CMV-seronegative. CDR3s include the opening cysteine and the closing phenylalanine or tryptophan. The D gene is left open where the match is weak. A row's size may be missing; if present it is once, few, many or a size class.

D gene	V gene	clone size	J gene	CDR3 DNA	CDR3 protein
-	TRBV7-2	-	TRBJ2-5	TGTGCCAGCAGCACACCTGCCCTAGCGGAGACCCAGTACTTC	CASSTPALAETQYF
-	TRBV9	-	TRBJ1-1	TGTGCCAGCACCATAATCGCAGGGGCGGACACTGAAGCTTTCTTT	CASTIIAGADTEAFF
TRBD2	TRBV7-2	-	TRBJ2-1	TGTGCCAGCAGCTTAGCGGGACTAGCAGCCAATGAGCAGTTCTTC	CASSLAGLAANEQFF
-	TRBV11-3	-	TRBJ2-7	TGTGCCAGCAGCTTCTTCCCAGGGCTCGAGCAGTACTTC	CASSFFPGLEQYF
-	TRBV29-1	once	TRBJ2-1	TGCAGCGTTGTAGGAGCCGATGAGCAGTTCTTC	CSVVGADEQFF
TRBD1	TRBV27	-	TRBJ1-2	TGTGCCAGCAGTCCTCACACCGACAGGGCGAACTATGGCTACACCTTC	CASSPHTDRANYGYTF
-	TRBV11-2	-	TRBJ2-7	TGTGCCAGCAGCTTACGGCGACTAGGGGACGAGCAGTACTTC	CASSLRRLGDEQYF
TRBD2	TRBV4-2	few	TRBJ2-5	TGTGCCAGCAGCCAAGAGGGACGCCTCGGATTCGCGGGGGGTTGGCAAGAGACCCAGTACTTC	CASSQEGRLGFAGGWQETQYF
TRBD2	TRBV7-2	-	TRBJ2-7	TGTGCCAGCAGCTTGGGACTAGCGGGAGGCAGTTTCTACGAGCAGTACTTC	CASSLGLAGGSFYEQYF
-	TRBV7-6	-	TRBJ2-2	TGTGCGACAGAAGAGAACACCGGGGAGCTGTTTTTT	CATEENTGELFF
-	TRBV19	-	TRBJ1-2	TGTGCCAGTAGTTGGACAGACTATGGCTACACCTTC	CASSWTDYGYTF
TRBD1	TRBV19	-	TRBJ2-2	TGTGCCAGTACCCCAAGACAGGGAGAAACCGGGGAGCTGTTTTTT	CASTPRQGETGELFF
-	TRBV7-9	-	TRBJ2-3	TGTTCCAGCAGCTTGGGGGAGGGACAGGTTCTCGCAGATACGCAGTATTTT	CSSSLGEGQVLADTQYF
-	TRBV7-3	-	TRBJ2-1	TGTGCCAGCAGCTCGACTCCATACAATGAGCAGTTCTTC	CASSSTPYNEQFF
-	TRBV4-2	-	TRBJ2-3	TGTGCCAGCAGCCAAACGGATTGGGCGGGGCCCAGGAATACGCAGTATTTT	CASSQTDWAGPRNTQYF
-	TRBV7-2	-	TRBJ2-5	TGTGCCAGCAGCTTAGAGGGAGGGACCCAGTACTTC	CASSLEGGTQYF
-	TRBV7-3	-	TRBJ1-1	TGTGCCAGCAGCTTTGCTCGGGGGGCTGAAGCTTTCTTT	CASSFARGAEAFF
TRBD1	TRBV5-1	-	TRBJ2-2	TGCGCCAGCAGCGATCACAGGGGGGCCGGGGAGCTGTTTTTT	CASSDHRGAGELFF
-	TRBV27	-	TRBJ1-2	TGTGCCAGCAGTTTAACAGGGCGCTATGGCTACACCTTC	CASSLTGRYGYTF
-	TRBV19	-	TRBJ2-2	TGTGCCAGTCCTACCCCAGGGTACCCTAACACCGGGGAGCTGTTTTTT	CASPTPGYPNTGELFF
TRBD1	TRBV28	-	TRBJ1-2	TGTGCCAGCAGTTTAACAGGGGACCCACTTTTTGGTGGCTACACCTTC	CASSLTGDPLFGGYTF
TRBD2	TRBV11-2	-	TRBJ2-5	TGTGCCAGCAGCTCCAGACTAGCGGTCCTTGAAGGGGAGACCCAGTACTTC	CASSSRLAVLEGETQYF
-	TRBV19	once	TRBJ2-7	TGTGCCAGTTCCCTTTCCGGGACAATCCCCTACGAGCAGTACTTC	CASSLSGTIPYEQYF
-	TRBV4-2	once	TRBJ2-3	TGTGCCAGCAGCCAACCCCGGTCGGCGGGACGGAGCACAGATACGCAGTATTTT	CASSQPRSAGRSTDTQYF
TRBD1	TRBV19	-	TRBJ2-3	TGTGCCAGTAGTAGCCGCTCGGTAGGGGGCGGCACAGATACGCAGTATTTT	CASSSRSVGGGTDTQYF
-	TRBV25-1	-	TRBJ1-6	TGTGCCAGCAGTGAACTGACCGGGAATTCACCCCTCCACTTT	CASSELTGNSPLHF
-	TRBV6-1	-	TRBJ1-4	TGTGCCAGCAGTGAAGGGAGTCGGGGGGAAAAACTGTTTTTT	CASSEGSRGEKLFF
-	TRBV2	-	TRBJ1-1	TGTGCCAGCAGTGGGCAGAAGGGAGGGAACACTGAAGCTTTCTTT	CASSGQKGGNTEAFF
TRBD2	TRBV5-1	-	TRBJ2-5	TGCGCCAGCAGCTTGCAGCGGGGGAGACAAGAGACCCAGTACTTC	CASSLQRGRQETQYF
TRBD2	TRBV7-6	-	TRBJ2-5	TGTGCCAGCAGCTTAGTCCAGGGAGGGTGGCAAGAGACCCAGTACTTC	CASSLVQGGWQETQYF
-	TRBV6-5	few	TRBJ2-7	TGTGCCAGCAGTTGGGGACAAGAGGTCGACGAGCAGTACTTC	CASSWGQEVDEQYF
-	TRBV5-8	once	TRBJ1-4	TGTGCCAGCAGTTTTACAGGAGAAAAACTGTTTTTT	CASSFTGEKLFF
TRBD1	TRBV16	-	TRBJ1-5	TGTGCCAGCAGCCTACTGGGGGCAGGGGGAGGCAATCAGCCCCAGCATTTT	CASSLLGAGGGNQPQHF
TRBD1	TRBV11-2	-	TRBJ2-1	TGTGCCAGCAGCTTTGAGGGACAGGGTTTTTTTGAGCAGTTCTTC	CASSFEGQGFFEQFF
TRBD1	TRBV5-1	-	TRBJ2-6	TGCGCCAGCAGCTTAGGACAGGGGTCTGGGGCCAACGTCCTGACTTTC	CASSLGQGSGANVLTF
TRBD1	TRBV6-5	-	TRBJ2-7	TGTGCCAGCAGCTTAGCCGGGACAGGGCAGGGCGAGCAGTACTTC	CASSLAGTGQGEQYF
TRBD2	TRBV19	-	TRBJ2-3	TGTGCCAGTAGAAATAGCGGGGCCTCGGCAGATACGCAGTATTTT	CASRNSGASADTQYF
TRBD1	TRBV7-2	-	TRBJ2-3	TGTGCCAGCAGCTTAGTCGACAGGGGCACAGATACGCAGTATTTT	CASSLVDRGTDTQYF
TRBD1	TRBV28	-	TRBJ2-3	TGTGCCAGCAGTAACGGACAGGGATTTACAGATACGCAGTATTTT	CASSNGQGFTDTQYF
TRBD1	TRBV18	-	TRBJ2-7	TGTGCCAGCTCACCACCCGGACAGGGGCCAGATGAGCAGTACTTC	CASSPPGQGPDEQYF
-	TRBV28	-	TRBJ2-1	TGTGCCAGCAGTTCTCCGAGTGGGCGGGGCGGCGATGAGCAGTTCTTC	CASSSPSGRGGDEQFF
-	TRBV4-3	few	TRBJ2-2	TGCGCCAGCAGCCATGGATTAGGGGGTATCCTAAACACCGGGGAGCTGTTTTTT	CASSHGLGGILNTGELFF
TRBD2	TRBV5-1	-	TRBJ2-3	TGCGCCAGCAGCTTAGGGTTATCGGGACTAGCGGGAGGCCTCACAGATACGCAGTATTTT	CASSLGLSGLAGGLTDTQYF
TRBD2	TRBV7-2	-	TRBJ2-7	TGTGCCAGCAGCTTAGAAGGGACTAGCGGGGGTTACGAGCAGTACTTC	CASSLEGTSGGYEQYF
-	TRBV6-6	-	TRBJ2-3	TGTGCCAGCAGTTACTCGGGCGGGAGCACAGATACGCAGTATTTT	CASSYSGGSTDTQYF
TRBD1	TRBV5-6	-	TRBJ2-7	TGTGCCAGCAGCTTGTCCCCGACAGGGTCCTACGAGCAGTACTTC	CASSLSPTGSYEQYF
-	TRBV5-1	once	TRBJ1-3	TGCGCCAGCAGCCTAGCAGGTTCGGACGGAAACACCATATATTTT	CASSLAGSDGNTIYF
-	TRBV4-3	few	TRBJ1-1	TGCGCCAGCAGCCAAGTGATTCAGGGTGACACTGAAGCTTTCTTT	CASSQVIQGDTEAFF
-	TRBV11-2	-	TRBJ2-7	TGTGCCAGCAGCTCGGGACTCCGCTACGAGCAGTACTTC	CASSSGLRYEQYF
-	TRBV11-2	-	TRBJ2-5	TGTGCCAGCAGCTTAGGGGGCAGGGTAGTCCAAGAGACCCAGTACTTC	CASSLGGRVVQETQYF
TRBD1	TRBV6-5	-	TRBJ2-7	TGTGCCAGCAGTTACTCTGGCAGGGGGACCCCCTACGAGCAGTACTTC	CASSYSGRGTPYEQYF
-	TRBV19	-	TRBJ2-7	TGTGCCAGCACCGGTGGCTCCTACGAGCAGTACTTC	CASTGGSYEQYF
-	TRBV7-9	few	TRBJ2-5	TGTGCCAGCAGCTTAGTTATCGGCGGTCAAGAGACCCAGTACTTC	CASSLVIGGQETQYF
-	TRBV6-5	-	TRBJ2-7	TGTGCCAGCAGTTACTCAGGGGGTCGGACCTACGAGCAGTACTTC	CASSYSGGRTYEQYF
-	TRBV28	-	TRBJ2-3	TGTGCCAGCAGTCCTAGCTTAGCCACAGATACGCAGTATTTT	CASSPSLATDTQYF
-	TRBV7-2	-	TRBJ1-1	TGTGCCAGCAGCTTAGCGGGGGGAGGGGAAGCTTTCTTT	CASSLAGGGEAFF
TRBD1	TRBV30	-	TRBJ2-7	TGTGCCTCTGGTGTGGGACAGTACTACGAGCAGTACTTC	CASGVGQYYEQYF